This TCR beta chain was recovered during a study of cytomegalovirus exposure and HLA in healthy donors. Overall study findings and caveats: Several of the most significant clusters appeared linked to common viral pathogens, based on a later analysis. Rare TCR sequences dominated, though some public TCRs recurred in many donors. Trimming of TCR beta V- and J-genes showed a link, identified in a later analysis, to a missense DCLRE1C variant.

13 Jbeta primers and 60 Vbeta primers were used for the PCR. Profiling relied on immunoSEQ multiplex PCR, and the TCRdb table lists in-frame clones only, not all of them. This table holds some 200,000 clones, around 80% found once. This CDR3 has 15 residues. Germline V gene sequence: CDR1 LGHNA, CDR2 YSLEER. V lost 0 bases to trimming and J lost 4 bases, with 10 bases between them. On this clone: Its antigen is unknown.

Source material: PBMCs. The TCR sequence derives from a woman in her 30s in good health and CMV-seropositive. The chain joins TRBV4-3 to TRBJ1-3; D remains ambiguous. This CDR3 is CASSQDPGIGNTIYF. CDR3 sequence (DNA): TGCGCCAGCAGCCAAGATCCGGGGATAGGAAACACCATATATTTT.